The 10 T cell receptor beta chains presented below share a single source sample, sequenced in a study of control samples from healthy donors and cancer patients. Using immunoSEQ multiplex PCR, the repertoire was profiled, and TCRdb retains in-frame clones only, with some absent. This table has tens of thousands of clones, less than 95% appearing once. The sample consisted of blood. Receptor source: a man between 25 and 39 years old in good health.

The V gene is TRBV19, the J gene TRBJ1-1; no clear D gene. The germline V gene has CDR1 LNHDA and CDR2 SQIVND (reference sequence). The V and J ends lost 5 bases and 0 bases respectively, with 7 bases between them. CDR3 length: 13 amino acids. Written as DNA, the CDR3 is TGTGCCAGTAGTGGGAACCTGAACACTGAAGCTTTCTTT. This gives the protein CASSGNLNTEAFF.

The chain has TRBV5-5 and TRBJ1-2; a weak D match, TRBD1 (5 bases). The CDR3 consists of 15 residues. In germline, CDR1 is SGHKS, CDR2 YYEKEE (reference sequence). Trimming stripped 4 bases from V and 0 bases from J, with 13 bases between. CDR3 region: CASSPTWGSNYGYTF. DNA of the CDR3: TGTGCCAGCAGCCCGACCTGGGGCTCTAACTATGGCTACACCTTC.

V gene TRBV6-4 combines with J gene TRBJ2-6; D call uncertain. V lost 2 bases to trimming and J lost 0 bases, with 2 bases between them. The CDR3 sequence is 14 residues long. Per germline, CDR1 MRHNA and CDR2 SNTAGT. The CDR3 DNA is TGTGCCAGCAGTGACAACTCTGGGGCCAACGTCCTGACTTTC. This encodes CASSDNSGANVLTF.

The rearrangement links TRBV19 to TRBJ1-1; D possibly corresponds to TRBD1 (5 bases). The V end lost 0 bases, the J end lost 0 bases, and 8 bases lay between the germline ends. The CDR3 contains 15 residues. Germline V lookup: CDR1 LNHDA, CDR2 SQIVND (reference sequence). CDR3 region: CASSIETVLNTEAFF. The CDR3 DNA reads TGTGCCAGTAGTATAGAGACAGTACTGAACACTGAAGCTTTCTTT.

This chain joins TRBV27 and TRBJ1-1, with 7 bases identical to TRBD1. The CDR3 sequence is 14 residues long. Germline loops: CDR1 MNHEY, CDR2 SMNVEV (reference sequence). V lost 7 bases to trimming and J lost 11 bases; unmatched junction nucleotides: 16. The CDR3 nucleotides are TGTGCCAGCACCCTGGACAGGAATGGCAGGAAGGCTTTCTTT. Amino acids: CASTLDRNGRKAFF.

The chain joins TRBV6-5 to TRBJ1-1; 7 nucleotides match TRBD1. CDR3 size: 15 residues. V dropped 2 bases and J dropped 2; count of bases not matched to a gene: 5. Germline-derived CDR1 and CDR2 are MNHEY and SVGAGI. The CDR3 coding sequence is TGTGCCAGCAGTTACGCGGGACAGCTAAACACTGAAGCTTTCTTT. Translation: CASSYAGQLNTEAFF.

The V gene is TRBV11-2, the J gene TRBJ1-5; D is uncertain. From germline, CDR1 is SGHAT and CDR2 FQNNGV. Trimming stripped 3 bases from V and 6 bases from J, with 12 bases between. The CDR3 runs to 14 residues. The CDR3 DNA follows: TGTGCCAGCAGCTTCGGCCAGTGGGGTCAGCCCCAGCATTTT. This sequence encodes CASSFGQWGQPQHF. The whole variable domain, filled in from reference TRBV11-2 and TRBJ1-5, reads EAGVAQSPRYKIIEKRQSVAFWCNPISGHATLYWYQQILGQGPKLLIQFQNNGVVDDSQLPKDRFSAERLKGVDSTLKIQPAKLEDSAVYLCASSFGQWGQPQHFGDGTRLSIL.

The CDR3 region has the DNA TGTGCCAGCAGTTCCACCTCAGGGGGCCGCTCCTACAATGAGCAGTTCTTC. This codes for CASSSTSGGRSYNEQFF. V usage is TRBV11-3 and J usage is TRBJ2-1; the match to TRBD1 covers 8 bases. The V gene's germline CDR1 is SGHNT and CDR2 YENEEA. J lost 0 bases, V lost 6 bases, and 10 bases had no gene match. The CDR3 is 17 residues long.

The V and J genes are TRBV18 and TRBJ1-1; 7 positions match TRBD1. This CDR3 has 14 amino acids. Looked up from germline, CDR1 is KGHSH and CDR2 is LQKENI. With V trimmed by 5 bases and J by 5 bases, 8 bases remained unmatched. In nucleotides, the CDR3 is TGTGCCAGCTCATCGAACAGGGGAGAGACTGAAGCTTTCTTT. It yields the protein CASSSNRGETEAFF.

The chain employs TRBV24-1 and TRBJ2-7; 8 bases align to TRBD1. CDR1 and CDR2 (germline): KGHDR, SFDVKD. The ends lost 4 bases at V and 4 bases at J; junction bases unmatched: 2. The CDR3 spans 13 residues. CDR3 amino acids: CATSDRGQYEQYF. CDR3 coding DNA: TGTGCCACCAGTGACAGGGGGCAATACGAGCAGTACTTC.